This TCR beta chain stems from a study of T cell changes during pregnancy in multiple sclerosis. There are 13 residues in the CDR3. Germline loops: CDR1 LNHDA, CDR2 SQIVND (reference sequence). V lost 10 bases, J lost 3 bases, and 13 bases lay in between. Using immunoSEQ multiplex PCR, the repertoire was profiled, and TCRdb retains in-frame clones only, with some absent. The repertoire has about 57,000 clones, about 90% of them found once; the top ten carry approximately 0.2%. The V gene is TRBV19, the J gene TRBJ1-5; D is undetermined. This sample comprised CD4+ T cells from peripheral blood mononuclear cells, obtained in the second trimester of pregnancy. This receptor was identified in a female donor with multiple sclerosis, enrolled in a pregnancy study. CDR3 nucleotides: TGTGCCACCAAGCCGGGTACCAATCAGCCCCAGCATTTT. Amino acid sequence: CATKPGTNQPQHF.